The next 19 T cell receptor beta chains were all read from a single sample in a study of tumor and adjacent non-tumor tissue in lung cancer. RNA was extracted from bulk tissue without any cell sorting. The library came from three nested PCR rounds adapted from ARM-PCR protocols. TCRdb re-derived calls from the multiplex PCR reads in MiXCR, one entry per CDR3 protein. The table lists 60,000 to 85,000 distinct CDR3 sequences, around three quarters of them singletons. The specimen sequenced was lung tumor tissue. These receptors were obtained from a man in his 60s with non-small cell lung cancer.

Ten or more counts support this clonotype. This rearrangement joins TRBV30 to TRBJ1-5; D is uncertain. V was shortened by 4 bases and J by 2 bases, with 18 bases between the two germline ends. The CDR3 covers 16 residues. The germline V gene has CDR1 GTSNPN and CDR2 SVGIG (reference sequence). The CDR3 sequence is CAWNRGGVYRNQPQHF. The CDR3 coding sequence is TGTGCCTGGAATCGGGGTGGGGTTTATCGCAATCAGCCCCAGCATTTT.

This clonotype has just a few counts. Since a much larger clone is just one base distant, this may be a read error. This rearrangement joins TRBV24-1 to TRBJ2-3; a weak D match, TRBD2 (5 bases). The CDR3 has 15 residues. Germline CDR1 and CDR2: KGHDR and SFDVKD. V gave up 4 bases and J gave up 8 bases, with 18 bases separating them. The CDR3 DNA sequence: TGTGCCACCAGTGACCCCACGGACTCATCAGGTACGCAGTATTTT. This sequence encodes CATSDPTDSSGTQYF.

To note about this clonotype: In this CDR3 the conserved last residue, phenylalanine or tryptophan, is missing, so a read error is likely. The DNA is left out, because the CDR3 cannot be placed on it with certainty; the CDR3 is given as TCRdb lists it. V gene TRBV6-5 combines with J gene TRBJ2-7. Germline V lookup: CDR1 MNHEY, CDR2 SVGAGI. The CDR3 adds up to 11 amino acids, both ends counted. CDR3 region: CASSYIGREYI.

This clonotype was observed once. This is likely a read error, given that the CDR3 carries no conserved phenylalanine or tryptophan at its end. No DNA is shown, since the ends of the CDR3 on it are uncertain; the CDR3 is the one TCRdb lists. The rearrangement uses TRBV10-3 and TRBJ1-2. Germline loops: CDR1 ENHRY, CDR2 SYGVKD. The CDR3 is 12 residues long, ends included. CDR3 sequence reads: CAIGESTASMAL.

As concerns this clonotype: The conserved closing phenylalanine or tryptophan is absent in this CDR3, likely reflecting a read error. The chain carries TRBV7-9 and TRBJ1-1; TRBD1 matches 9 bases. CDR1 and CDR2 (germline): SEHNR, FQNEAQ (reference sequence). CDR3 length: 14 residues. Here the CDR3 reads CISTPLTGGTEAFL. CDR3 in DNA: TGTATCAGCACCCCCTTGACAGGGGGCACTGAAGCTTTCTTG.

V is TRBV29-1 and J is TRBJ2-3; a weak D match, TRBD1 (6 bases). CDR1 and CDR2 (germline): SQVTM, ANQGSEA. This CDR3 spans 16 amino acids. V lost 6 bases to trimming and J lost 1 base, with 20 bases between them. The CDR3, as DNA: TGCAGCGTCGGATTGGGATCCAGGGGAGGCACAGATACGCAGTATTTT. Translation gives CSVGLGSRGGTDTQYF.

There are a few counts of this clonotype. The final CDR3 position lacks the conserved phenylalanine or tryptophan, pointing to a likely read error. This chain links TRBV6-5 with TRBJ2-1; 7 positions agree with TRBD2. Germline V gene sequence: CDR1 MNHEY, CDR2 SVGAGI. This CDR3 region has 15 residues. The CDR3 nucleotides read TGCGCCAGCAGTTACGCGAGCGGGATTCACTATGAGCAGTTCTTA. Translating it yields CASSYASGIHYEQFL.

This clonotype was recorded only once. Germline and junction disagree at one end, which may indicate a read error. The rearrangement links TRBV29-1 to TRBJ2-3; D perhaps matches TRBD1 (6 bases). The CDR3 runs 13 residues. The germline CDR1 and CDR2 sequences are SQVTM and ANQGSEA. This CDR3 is CSVGEGVADKQYF. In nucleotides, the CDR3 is TGCAGCGTCGGAGAGGGGGTTGCAGATAAGCAGTATTTT.

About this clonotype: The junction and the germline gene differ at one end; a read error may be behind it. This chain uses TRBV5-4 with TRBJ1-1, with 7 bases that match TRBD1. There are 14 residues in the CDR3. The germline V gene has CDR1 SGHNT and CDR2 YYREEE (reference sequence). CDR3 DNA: TGCGCCAGCAGCTGGAGACAGGGGAACACTGAAGCTTTCTTT. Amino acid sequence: CASSWRQGNTEAFF. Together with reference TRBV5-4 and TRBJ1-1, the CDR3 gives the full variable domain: ETGVTQSPTHLIKTRGQQVTLRCSSQSGHNTVSWYQQALGQGPQFIFQYYREEENGRGNFPPRFSGLQFPNYSSELNVNALELDDSALYLCASSWRQGNTEAFFGQGTRLTVV.

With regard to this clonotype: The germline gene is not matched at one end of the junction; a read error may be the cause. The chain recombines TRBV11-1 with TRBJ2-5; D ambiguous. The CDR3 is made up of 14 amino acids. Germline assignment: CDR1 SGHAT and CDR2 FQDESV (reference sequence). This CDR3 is CASSFDTYQETQYF. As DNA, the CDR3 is TGTGCCAGCAGCTTTGACACTTACCAGGAGACCCAATACTTC.

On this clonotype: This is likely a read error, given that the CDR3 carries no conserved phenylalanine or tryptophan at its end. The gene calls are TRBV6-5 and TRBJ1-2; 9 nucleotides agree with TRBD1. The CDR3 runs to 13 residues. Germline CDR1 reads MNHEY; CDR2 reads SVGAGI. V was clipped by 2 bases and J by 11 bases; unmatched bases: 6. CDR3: CASSYGTGSGYTI. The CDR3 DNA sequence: TGTGCCAGCAGTTACGGGACAGGGAGTGGATACACCATC.

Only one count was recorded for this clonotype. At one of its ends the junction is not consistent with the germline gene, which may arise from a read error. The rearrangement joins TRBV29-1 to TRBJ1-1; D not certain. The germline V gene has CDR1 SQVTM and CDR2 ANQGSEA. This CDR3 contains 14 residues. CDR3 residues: CSAEGGKSNTEVFF. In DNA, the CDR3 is TGCAGCGCAGAAGGTGGCAAATCGAACACTGAAGTTTTCTTT. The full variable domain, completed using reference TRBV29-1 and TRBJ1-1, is SAVISQKPSRDICQRGTSLTIQCQVDSQVTMMFWYRQQPGQSLTLIATANQGSEATYESGFVIDKFPISRPNLTFSTLTVSNMSPEDSSIYLCSAEGGKSNTEVFFGQGTRLTVV.

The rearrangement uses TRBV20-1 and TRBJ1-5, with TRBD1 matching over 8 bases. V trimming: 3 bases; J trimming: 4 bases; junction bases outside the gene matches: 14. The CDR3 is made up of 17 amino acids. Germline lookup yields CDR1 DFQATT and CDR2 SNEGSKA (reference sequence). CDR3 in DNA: TGCAGTGCTAGCCGCCGGACAGGGACTTATAGAAATCAGCCCCAGCATTTT. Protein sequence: CSASRRTGTYRNQPQHF.

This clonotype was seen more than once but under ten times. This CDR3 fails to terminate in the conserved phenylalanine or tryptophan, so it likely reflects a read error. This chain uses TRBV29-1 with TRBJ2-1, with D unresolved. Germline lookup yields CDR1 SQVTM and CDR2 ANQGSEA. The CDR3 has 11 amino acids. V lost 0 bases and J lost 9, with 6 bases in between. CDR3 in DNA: TGCAGCGTTGAAGAGTCGGTTGAGCAGTTCTTA. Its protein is CSVEESVEQFL.

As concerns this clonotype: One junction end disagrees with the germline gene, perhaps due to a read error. This chain's CDR3 is CASSSGTGGYYELFF. The CDR3 DNA reads as TGTGCCAGCAGCTCAGGGACAGGGGGCTACTATGAGCTGTTCTTC. The chain links TRBV6-6 to TRBJ2-1, with 12 nucleotides matching TRBD1. This CDR3 contains 15 residues. The germline gives CDR1 MNHNY, CDR2 SVGAGI (reference sequence).

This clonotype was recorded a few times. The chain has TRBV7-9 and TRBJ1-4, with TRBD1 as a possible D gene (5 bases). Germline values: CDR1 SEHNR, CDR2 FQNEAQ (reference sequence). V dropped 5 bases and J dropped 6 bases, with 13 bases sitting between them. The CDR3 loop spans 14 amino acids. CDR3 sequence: CASSPGRADEKLFF. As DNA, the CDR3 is TGTGCCAGCAGCCCGGGGCGGGCCGATGAAAAACTGTTTTTT.

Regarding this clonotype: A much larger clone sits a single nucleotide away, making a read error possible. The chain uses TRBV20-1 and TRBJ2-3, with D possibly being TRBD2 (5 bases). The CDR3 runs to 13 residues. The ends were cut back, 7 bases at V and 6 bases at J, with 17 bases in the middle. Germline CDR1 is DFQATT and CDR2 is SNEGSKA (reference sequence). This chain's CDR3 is CSVAGPPQDTQYF. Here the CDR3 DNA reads TGCAGTGTCGCGGGCCCGCCTCAGGATACGCAGTATTTT.

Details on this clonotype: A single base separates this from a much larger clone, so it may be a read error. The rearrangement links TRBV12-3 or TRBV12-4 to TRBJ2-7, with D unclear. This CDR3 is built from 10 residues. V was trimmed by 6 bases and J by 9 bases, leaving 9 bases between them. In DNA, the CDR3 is TGTGCCAGCAGCCCGATAGGGCAGTACTTC. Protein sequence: CASSPIGQYF.

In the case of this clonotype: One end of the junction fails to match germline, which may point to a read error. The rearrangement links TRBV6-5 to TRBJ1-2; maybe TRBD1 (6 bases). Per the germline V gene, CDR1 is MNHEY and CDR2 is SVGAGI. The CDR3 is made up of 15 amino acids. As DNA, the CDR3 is TGTGCCAACAGTTACGGTCCAGGGGCTAACTATGGCTACACCTTC. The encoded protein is CANSYGPGANYGYTF.